This entry lists 30 T cell receptor beta chains sequenced from one sample in a study of OX40 agonist ivuxolimab in advanced cancers. Produced via immunoSEQ multiplex PCR; TCRdb's table is partial and in-frame only. The sample yields some 85,000 clones, roughly 91% seen once. The sample consisted of CD4+ or CD8+ T cells sorted from blood, taken in a trial of the OX40 agonist ivuxolimab. Receptors were obtained from an adult with an advanced solid tumor such as melanoma, head and neck, liver or kidney cancer.

The chain links TRBV19 to TRBJ1-1; 7 nucleotides line up with TRBD1. With 3 bases clipped from V and 2 bases from J, the junction kept 9 bases outside the gene matches. CDR3 length equals 16 residues. Germline loops: CDR1 LNHDA, CDR2 SQIVND (reference sequence). The CDR3 nucleotides read TGTGCCAGTAGTATCCTCTCGGGACAGCGAAACACTGAAGCTTTCTTT. Encoded protein: CASSILSGQRNTEAFF.

J is TRBJ1-2 and V is TRBV5-6; D gene unclear. Trimming removed 1 base from V and 5 bases from J, with 15 bases in between. This CDR3 has 15 residues. Germline CDR1 SGHDT, CDR2 YYEEEE. The CDR3 nucleotides read TGTGCCAGCAGCTTGCCCAACTCCTATAGTTATGGCTACACCTTC. Translating gives CASSLPNSYSYGYTF.

V and J are TRBV7-9 and TRBJ2-2; the D is unclear. Trimming removed 5 bases from V and 4 bases from J, with 11 bases in between. The CDR3 sequence is 14 residues long. The germline V gene encodes CDR1 SEHNR and CDR2 FQNEAQ (reference sequence). CDR3 bases: TGTGCCAGCAGCCAAATCAGCAGCACCGGGGAGCTGTTTTTT. It specifies CASSQISSTGELFF. Full variable domain (remainder filled in from reference TRBV7-9 and TRBJ2-2): DTGVSQNPRHKITKRGQNVTFRCDPISEHNRLYWYRQTLGQGPEFLTYFQNEAQLEKSRLLSDRFSAERPKGSFSTLEIQRTEQGDSAMYLCASSQISSTGELFFGEGSRLTVL.

CDR3 sequence: CASSQPSGVDYGYTF. CDR3 DNA: TGTGCCAGCAGCCAACCATCAGGGGTAGACTATGGCTACACCTTC. The chain links TRBV4-2 to TRBJ1-2, with a weak D call TRBD1 (6 bases). The CDR3 runs to 15 residues. From germline, CDR1 is LGHNA and CDR2 YNFKEQ. V was pared by 2 bases and J by 3 bases, with 13 bases between.

This CDR3 reads CASSQDHRGFGETQYF. The CDR3 bases are TGCGCCAGCAGCCAAGATCATCGGGGCTTCGGGGAGACCCAGTACTTC. V and J are TRBV4-1 and TRBJ2-5; the D gene could be TRBD1 or TRBD2 (5 bases each). The CDR3 runs 16 residues. Germline values: CDR1 MGHRA, CDR2 YSYEKL. Trimming stripped 0 bases from V and 5 bases from J, with 16 bases between.

The chain couples TRBV30 to TRBJ1-4; no reliable D call. The length of the CDR3 is 13 residues. Trimming removed 0 bases from V and 8 bases from J, with 10 bases in between. Germline V CDR1 and CDR2: GTSNPN, SVGIG (reference sequence). The chain's CDR3 is CAWSVLAGEKLFF. The CDR3 DNA is TGTGCCTGGAGTGTTTTAGCTGGGGAAAAACTGTTTTTT.

This clone showed up just once. V and J are TRBV2 and TRBJ1-1; the D is unclear. V gave up 5 bases and J gave up 2 bases, with 18 bases separating them. The germline gives CDR1 SNHLY, CDR2 FYNNEI. There are 16 residues in the CDR3. For the CDR3, the DNA is TGTGCCAGCAGTCTTTTAGTTTCGACACACAACACTGAAGCTTTCTTT. Translating gives CASSLLVSTHNTEAFF.

The chain employs TRBV7-9 and TRBJ1-1, with D possibly being TRBD1 (5 bases). Trimming removed 11 bases at V and 1 base at J, with 14 bases between. Germline CDR1 reads SEHNR; CDR2 reads FQNEAQ (reference sequence). This CDR3 spans 13 amino acids. CDR3 nucleotides: TGTGCCGGAATCGGGCAGGGGAACACTGAAGCTTTCTTT. Its translation: CAGIGQGNTEAFF.

The rearrangement uses TRBV5-1 and TRBJ2-1; tentatively, D is TRBD2 (5 bases). V gave up 4 bases and J gave up 6 bases, with 23 bases separating them. The germline CDR1 and CDR2 sequences are SGHRS and YFSETQ. The CDR3 loop spans 17 amino acids. The CDR3 sequence: CASSPTVGRQAANEQFF. For the CDR3, the DNA is TGCGCCAGCAGCCCCACGGTTGGACGCCAAGCGGCCAATGAGCAGTTCTTC.

This sequence joins TRBV6-1 and TRBJ2-1; a possible D gene is TRBD2 (6 bases). In germline, CDR1 is MNHNS, CDR2 SASEGT. V was trimmed by 3 bases and J by 2 bases, leaving 14 bases between them. The CDR3 runs to 16 residues. CDR3: CASSDARASAYNEQFF. The CDR3 DNA sequence: TGTGCCAGCAGTGACGCCCGGGCTAGCGCCTACAATGAGCAGTTCTTC.

The V and J genes are TRBV28 and TRBJ1-1; no clear D. There are 15 residues in the CDR3. The ends were cut back, 6 bases at V and 1 base at J, with 15 bases in the middle. CDR1 and CDR2 from the germline V gene are MDHEN and SYDVKM. DNA for the CDR3: TGTGCCAGCAGCTCAACCTTACAGAGGAACACTGAAGCTTTCTTT. Protein: CASSSTLQRNTEAFF. The whole variable domain, filled in from reference TRBV28 and TRBJ1-1, reads DVKVTQSSRYLVKRTGEKVFLECVQDMDHENMFWYRQDPGLGLRLIYFSYDVKMKEKGDIPEGYSVSREKKERFSLILESASTNQTSMYLCASSSTLQRNTEAFFGQGTRLTVV.

This clone was counted only a few times. V gene TRBV10-3 combines with J gene TRBJ2-3; 11 bases map to TRBD2. The CDR3 consists of 19 residues. The junction had 21 bases not matched to a gene; V was cut back by 5 bases and J by 8 bases. CDR1 is ENHRY, CDR2 SYGVKD, per germline. CDR3 protein: CAISHSGTSGRGSLGTQYF. The CDR3 DNA sequence: TGTGCCATCAGTCATTCCGGGACTAGCGGAAGGGGAAGTTTGGGTACGCAGTATTTT.

The CDR3 loop reads CASSPGTDFYEQYF. The CDR3 nucleotides are TGCGCCAGCAGCCCGGGGACAGACTTCTACGAGCAGTACTTC. V is TRBV5-1 and J is TRBJ2-7, with 7 bases aligning to TRBD1. Germline V gene sequence: CDR1 SGHRS, CDR2 YFSETQ. The V and J ends lost 4 bases and 3 bases, in that order; junction bases with no gene match: 7. The length of the CDR3 is 14 residues.

The chain combines TRBV2 with TRBJ2-1; D might be TRBD2 (6 bases). Trimming removed 6 bases at V and 1 base at J, with 16 bases between. This CDR3 spans 16 amino acids. Germline CDR1 reads SNHLY; CDR2 reads FYNNEI. In nucleotides, the CDR3 is TGTGCCAGCAGACGCGGGAATTTAGGGTCCTACAATGAGCAGTTCTTC. Protein sequence: CASRRGNLGSYNEQFF.

The chain has TRBV30 and TRBJ1-2; a weak D match, TRBD1 (6 bases). The CDR3 runs 13 residues. Germline V lookup: CDR1 GTSNPN, CDR2 SVGIG (reference sequence). V gave up 0 bases and J gave up 3 bases, with 8 bases separating them. CDR3 DNA sequence: TGTGCCTGGAGTGTAGGGGGGTACTATGGCTACACCTTC. Protein: CAWSVGGYYGYTF. Complete variable domain (other parts from reference TRBV30 and TRBJ1-2): SQTIHQWPATLVQPVGSPLSLECTVEGTSNPNLYWYRQAAGRGLQLLFYSVGIGQISSEVPQNLSASRPQDRQFILSSKKLLLSDSGFYLCAWSVGGYYGYTFGSGTRLTVV.

The V and J genes are TRBV21-1 and TRBJ2-1; the table calls TRBD2, which could not be checked here. TRBV21-1 constitutes a pseudogene. The CDR3 sequence is 18 residues long. Written as DNA, the CDR3 is TGTGCCAGCAGCAAAGGGGTGAGGGAGGGGCACTCCTACAATGAGCAGTTCTTC. Translating it yields CASSKGVREGHSYNEQFF.

The chain joins TRBV28 to TRBJ1-5; 10 bases align to TRBD1. With V trimmed by 4 bases and J by 6 bases, 9 bases remained unmatched. This CDR3 comprises 16 residues. Germline lookup yields CDR1 MDHEN and CDR2 SYDVKM. This chain's CDR3 is CASSSLRTGGSQPQHF. CDR3 DNA sequence: TGTGCCAGCAGTTCCCTCCGGACAGGGGGAAGTCAGCCCCAGCATTTT.

The sample holds one count of this clone. V usage is TRBV4-3 and J usage is TRBJ2-6; D perhaps matches TRBD1 (5 bases). The germline V gene encodes CDR1 LGHNA and CDR2 YSLEER. With 4 bases removed from V and 2 bases from J, the gap between germline ends came to 9 bases. The length of the CDR3 is 15 residues. This CDR3 reads CASSPQGAGANVLTF. DNA of the CDR3: TGCGCCAGCAGCCCGCAGGGTGCTGGGGCCAACGTCCTGACTTTC.

The genes are TRBV11-3 and TRBJ2-3; 9 bases are a match to TRBD2. Germline V gives CDR1 SGHNT, CDR2 YENEEA. With V trimmed by 3 bases and J by 4 bases, 2 bases remained unmatched. The CDR3 consists of 14 residues. The CDR3 nucleotides are TGTGCCAGCAGCTTTAGCGGGAGCCCAGATACGCAGTATTTT. The encoded protein is CASSFSGSPDTQYF.

This clone was seen only a few times. The gene calls are TRBV11-2 and TRBJ1-1; D uncertain. Germline values: CDR1 SGHAT, CDR2 FQNNGV. V gave up 3 bases and J gave up 1 base, with 6 bases separating them. This CDR3 is built from 13 residues. This CDR3 is CASSFGGNTEAFF. CDR3 DNA sequence: TGTGCCAGCAGCTTCGGAGGGAACACTGAAGCTTTCTTT.

The chain employs TRBV5-5 and TRBJ1-2, with 9 bases that match TRBD1. The junction had 2 bases not matched to a gene; V was cut back by 2 bases and J by 6 bases. The CDR3 sequence is 13 residues long. Germline V gene lookup returns CDR1 SGHKS and CDR2 YYEKEE (reference sequence). CDR3: CASSLGTGNGYTF. The CDR3 DNA sequence: TGTGCCAGCAGCTTAGGGACAGGGAATGGCTACACCTTC.

The V and J genes are TRBV28 and TRBJ2-7; D is tentatively TRBD1 or TRBD2 (5 bases each). CDR3 length: 14 residues. The V gene's germline CDR1 is MDHEN and CDR2 SYDVKM. Trimming removed 3 bases from V and 3 bases from J, with 12 bases in between. This CDR3 reads CASSLPGTRYEQYF. DNA for the CDR3: TGTGCCAGCAGTTTGCCCGGGACCCGCTACGAGCAGTACTTC. Full variable domain (remainder filled in from reference TRBV28 and TRBJ2-7): DVKVTQSSRYLVKRTGEKVFLECVQDMDHENMFWYRQDPGLGLRLIYFSYDVKMKEKGDIPEGYSVSREKKERFSLILESASTNQTSMYLCASSLPGTRYEQYFGPGTRLTVT.

J is TRBJ1-2 and V is TRBV6-1; 7 nucleotides align to TRBD1. Germline loops: CDR1 MNHNS, CDR2 SASEGT. J lost 1 base, V lost 7 bases, and 6 bases had no gene match. This CDR3 region has 14 residues. The CDR3 sequence: CASTPGTVNYGYTF. The CDR3 DNA reads TGTGCCAGCACCCCCGGGACAGTTAACTATGGCTACACCTTC.

V and J are TRBV25-1 and TRBJ2-7; D is unclear. Germline CDR1 and CDR2: MGHDK and SYGVNS. The CDR3 consists of 11 residues. The V end lost 4 bases, the J end lost 3 bases, and 4 bases lay between the germline ends. CDR3 in amino acids: CASSAGYEQYF. The CDR3 nucleotides are TGTGCCAGCAGTGCTGGCTACGAGCAGTACTTC.

As DNA, the CDR3 is TGTGCTAGTGGTTTGGTAGTGTTGGGAAGGTACGAAAAACTGTTTTTT. Protein sequence: CASGLVVLGRYEKLFF. The chain has TRBV12-5 and TRBJ1-4; D unclear. Trimming removed 0 bases at V and 8 bases at J, with 16 bases between. The CDR3 totals 16 residues. In germline, CDR1 is LGHNT, CDR2 FRNRAP. The full variable domain, its missing parts supplied by reference TRBV12-5 and TRBJ1-4, is DARVTQTPRHKVTEMGQEVTMRCQPILGHNTVFWYRQTMMQGLELLAYFRNRAPLDDSGMPKDRFSAEMPDATLATLKIQPSEPRDSAVYFCASGLVVLGRYEKLFFGSGTQLSVL.

This clone was counted once. The chain couples TRBV9 to TRBJ2-1, with 8 bases identical to TRBD1. Germline V gene sequence: CDR1 SGDLS, CDR2 YYNGEE. Trimming cost V 0 bases and J 8 bases; bases outside gene matches: 10. The CDR3 covers 16 residues. CDR3 loop: CASSVVGDRKTHEQFF. CDR3 in DNA: TGTGCCAGCAGCGTAGTCGGGGACAGGAAAACCCATGAGCAGTTCTTC.

This chain connects TRBV2 to TRBJ2-4, with D tentatively TRBD2 (6 bases). Germline V gene sequence: CDR1 SNHLY, CDR2 FYNNEI. CDR3 length: 15 amino acids. The V and J ends lost 8 bases and 1 base respectively, with 15 bases between them. CDR3 sequence (DNA): TGTGCCAGCGGAGGGACGCCCGCCGCCAAAAACATTCAGTACTTC. It encodes CASGGTPAAKNIQYF.

This CDR3 is CASSSLPRTNNEQFF. CDR3 bases: TGCGCCAGCAGCTCCCTCCCGAGGACAAACAATGAGCAGTTCTTC. This chain links TRBV5-1 with TRBJ2-1; D possibly corresponds to TRBD1 (5 bases). V lost 3 bases to trimming and J lost 5 bases, with 15 bases between them. Germline-derived CDR1 and CDR2 are SGHRS and YFSETQ. The CDR3 loop spans 15 amino acids.

The rearrangement joins TRBV5-6 to TRBJ1-3; D unclear. Between the trimmed V and J ends, which lost 3 bases and 8 bases, there was a span of 12 bases. CDR1 and CDR2 (germline): SGHDT, YYEEEE. The length of the CDR3 is 13 residues. The CDR3 DNA sequence: TGTGCCAGCAGCTGGAGTGGCGTGGACACCATATATTTT. Protein: CASSWSGVDTIYF.

The rearrangement uses TRBV6-6 and TRBJ2-7; D is unresolved. The CDR3 extends over 13 amino acids. Trimming pared 5 bases from V and 5 bases from J, leaving 13 bases between. From germline, CDR1 is MNHNY and CDR2 SVGAGI (reference sequence). CDR3 loop: CASSPIGWHEQYF. The CDR3 bases are TGTGCCAGCAGTCCGATCGGCTGGCACGAGCAGTACTTC.